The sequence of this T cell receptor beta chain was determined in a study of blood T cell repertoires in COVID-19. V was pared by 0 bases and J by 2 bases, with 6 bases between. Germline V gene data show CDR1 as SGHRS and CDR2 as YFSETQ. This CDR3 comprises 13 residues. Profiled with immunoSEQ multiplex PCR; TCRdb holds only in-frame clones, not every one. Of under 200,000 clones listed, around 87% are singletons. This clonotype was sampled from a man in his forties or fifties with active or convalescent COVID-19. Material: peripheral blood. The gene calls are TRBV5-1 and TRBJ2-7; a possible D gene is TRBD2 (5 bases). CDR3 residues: CASSLEGAYEQYF. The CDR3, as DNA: TGCGCCAGCAGCTTGGAGGGAGCCTACGAGCAGTACTTC. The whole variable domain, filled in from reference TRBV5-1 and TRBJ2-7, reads KAGVTQTPRYLIKTRGQQVTLSCSPISGHRSVSWYQQTPGQGLQFLFEYFSETQRNKGNFPGRFSGRQFSNSRSEMNVSTLELGDSALYLCASSLEGAYEQYFGPGTRLTVT.